This T cell receptor (beta chain) derives from a study of cytomegalovirus exposure and HLA in healthy donors. Germline CDR1 reads SGHRS; CDR2 reads YFSETQ. This CDR3 has 15 residues. Unmatched junction bases numbered 3, after V lost 0 bases and J lost 1 base. This table comes from immunoSEQ multiplex PCR, and its TCRdb copy is limited to in-frame clones, with some not included. Here the sample spans 140,000 or so clones, approximately 88% being singletons. This clone was seen repeatedly, ten times or more. This TCR was sampled from a man aged 18 to 29 in good health and CMV-seropositive. V is TRBV5-1 and J is TRBJ1-1, with TRBD1 matching 7 bases. Sequenced: PBMCs. The CDR3 DNA sequence: TGCGCCAGCAGCTTGGCAACAGGGGCGAACACTGAAGCTTTCTTT. This gives the protein CASSLATGANTEAFF.